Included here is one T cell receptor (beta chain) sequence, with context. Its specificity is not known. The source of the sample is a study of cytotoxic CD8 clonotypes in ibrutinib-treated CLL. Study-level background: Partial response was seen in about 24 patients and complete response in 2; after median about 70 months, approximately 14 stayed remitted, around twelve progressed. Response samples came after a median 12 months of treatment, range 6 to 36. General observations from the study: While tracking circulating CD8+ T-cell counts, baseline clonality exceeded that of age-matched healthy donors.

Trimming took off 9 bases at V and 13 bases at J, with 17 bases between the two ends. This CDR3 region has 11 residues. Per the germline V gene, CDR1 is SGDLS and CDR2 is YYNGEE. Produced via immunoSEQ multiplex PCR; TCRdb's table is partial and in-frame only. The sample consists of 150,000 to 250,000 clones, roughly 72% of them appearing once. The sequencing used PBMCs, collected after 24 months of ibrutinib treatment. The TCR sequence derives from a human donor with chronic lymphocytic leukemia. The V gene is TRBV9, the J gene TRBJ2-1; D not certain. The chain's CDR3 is CANRSTGAQFF. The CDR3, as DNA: TGTGCCAACAGATCGACCGGAGCCCAGTTCTTC. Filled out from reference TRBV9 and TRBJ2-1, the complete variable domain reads DSGVTQTPKHLITATGQRVTLRCSPRSGDLSVYWYQQSLDQGLQFLIQYYNGEERAKGNILERFSAQQFPDLHSELNLSSLELGDSALYFCANRSTGAQFFGPGTRLTVL.